This T cell receptor beta chain came from a study of regulatory T cells in long-lasting Graves disease. As regards this clonotype: It differs at one base from a far larger clone, so likely a read error.

As for time point: newly diagnosed GD, antithyroid drugs for less than 3 months. Researchers made the TCR library from RNA that was extracted from PBMCs. Relying on iRepertoire HTBI primers and Arm-PCR of CDR3 regions, the team built TCR beta libraries. TCRdb reprocessed the multiplex PCR reads via MiXCR and lists one record per CDR3 protein. The sample has 400,000 to 550,000 distinct CDR3 sequences; roughly 15% are singletons. Germline CDR1 and CDR2: DFQATT and SNEGSKA (reference sequence). The CDR3 runs to 13 residues. The sample also formed part of further work on T cells in Graves' hyperthyroidism and ophthalmopathy.

The J gene is TRBJ2-3, the V gene TRBV20-1, with TRBD2 as a possible D gene (6 bases). The J call may be incorrect, as the DNA end agrees better with TRBJ2-5. The input for sequencing was peripheral blood mononuclear cells (PBMCs), taken at new diagnosis, from a patient treated with antithyroid drugs. The source is a woman aged 25-40 years with Graves disease. The chain's CDR3 is CSARKSAGEAQYF. In DNA, the CDR3 is TGCAGTGCTAGGAAGTCCGCCGGGGAGGCCCAGTACTTC.